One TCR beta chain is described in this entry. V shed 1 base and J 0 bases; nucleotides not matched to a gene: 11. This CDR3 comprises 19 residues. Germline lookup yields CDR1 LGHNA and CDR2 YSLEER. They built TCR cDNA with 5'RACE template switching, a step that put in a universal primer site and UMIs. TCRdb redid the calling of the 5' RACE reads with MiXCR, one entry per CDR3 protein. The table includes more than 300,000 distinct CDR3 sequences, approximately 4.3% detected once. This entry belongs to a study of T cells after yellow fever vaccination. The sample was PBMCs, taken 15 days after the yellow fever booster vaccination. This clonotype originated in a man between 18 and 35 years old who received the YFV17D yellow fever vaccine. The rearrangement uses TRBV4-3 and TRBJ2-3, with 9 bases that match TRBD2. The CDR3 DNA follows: TGCGCCAGCAGCCAAGTAATTAAGCGGGGGGTCTTTAGCACAGATACGCAGTATTTT. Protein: CASSQVIKRGVFSTDTQYF.